The 8 T cell receptor beta chains listed next were all sequenced from one sample in a study of OX40 agonist ivuxolimab in advanced cancers. The protocol used for the library was the immunoSEQ multiplex PCR assay. TCRdb took this table from immuneACCESS and kept in-frame rearrangements with V and J called. Such tables lack part of the clones; where checked against another copy, unresolved V genes explain under half of the gap, and the rest is unexplained. This sample lists roughly 76,000 clones; just over 85% were detected once. The ten largest clones represent around 4.1% of the sample. Here the sequenced sample was CD4+ or CD8+ T cells sorted from blood, taken in a trial of the OX40 agonist ivuxolimab. The receptors here all came from an adult with an advanced solid tumor such as melanoma, head and neck, liver or kidney cancer.

This rearrangement joins TRBV7-9 to TRBJ2-3, with TRBD2 identical over 13 bases. This CDR3 is built from 17 residues. Germline V CDR1 and CDR2: SEHNR, FQNEAQ (reference sequence). J gave up 4 bases and V 5 bases, and 9 bases lay outside the gene matches. The CDR3 spells CASSPRTSGRWSDTQYF. In DNA form, the CDR3 reads TGTGCCAGCAGCCCCCGGACTAGCGGGAGATGGTCAGATACGCAGTATTTT.

The chain joins TRBV27 to TRBJ2-7; D is possibly TRBD1 or TRBD2 (5 bases each). Deletions cut 2 bases from V and 2 bases from J, with 13 bases between. Germline CDR1 MNHEY, CDR2 SMNVEV (reference sequence). The length of the CDR3 is 15 residues. The CDR3 here is CASSLQVGVAYEQYF. CDR3 in DNA: TGTGCCAGCAGTTTACAGGTGGGGGTAGCCTACGAGCAGTACTTC.

The rearrangement uses TRBV5-4 and TRBJ1-1; 9 nucleotides match TRBD1. The V gene's germline CDR1 is SGHNT and CDR2 YYREEE (reference sequence). CDR3 length equals 15 residues. The CDR3 is CAEGDRDLMNTEAFF. CDR3 sequence (DNA): TGTGCGGAGGGGGACAGGGACCTCATGAACACTGAAGCTTTCTTT.

The gene calls are TRBV27 and TRBJ2-1, with D hard to call. V lost 4 bases, J lost 8 bases, and 18 bases lay in between. The germline V gene has CDR1 MNHEY and CDR2 SMNVEV (reference sequence). CDR3 length: 15 residues. CDR3 in DNA: TGTGCCAGCAGTTCCGCCGCTCTCCCTGGGGATGAGCAGTTCTTC. Translated: CASSSAALPGDEQFF.

This clone was detected only a few times. The chain recombines TRBV18 with TRBJ2-5; 12 bases match TRBD2. This CDR3 has 18 amino acids. The J segment lost 0 bases and the V segment lost 1 base, leaving 6 bases of the junction unmatched. Germline V lookup: CDR1 KGHSH, CDR2 LQKENI. In nucleotides, the CDR3 is TGTGCCAGCTCACCACGACTAGCGGGAGCCTTGTACCAAGAGACCCAGTACTTC. Amino acid sequence: CASSPRLAGALYQETQYF.

This clone was counted once. The genes are TRBV2 and TRBJ1-5; D gene ambiguous. CDR1 is SNHLY, CDR2 FYNNEI, per germline. CDR3 size: 17 residues. V shed 6 bases and J shed 0 bases, with 18 bases lying between them. CDR3 sequence (DNA): TGTGCCAGCAGCACCGTCTTGTCACGAGATAGCAATCAGCCCCAGCATTTT. Its protein product is CASSTVLSRDSNQPQHF.

This clone was observed a single time. The chain uses TRBV5-1 and TRBJ1-3; D unclear. Germline-derived CDR1 and CDR2 are SGHRS and YFSETQ. V was pared by 4 bases and J by 0 bases, with 11 bases between. The CDR3 is 15 amino acids. CDR3 protein: CASSPGPVSGNTIYF. The DNA of the CDR3 is TGCGCCAGCAGCCCTGGACCGGTCTCTGGAAACACCATATATTTT.

As concerns this clone: At one boundary the junction diverges from the germline segment, which might be a read error. The sample has other DNA sequences that encode this CDR3 too. The chain links TRBV6-1 to TRBJ2-1; TRBD2 matches at 13 bases. Germline CDR1 and CDR2: MNHNS and SASEGT. The CDR3 runs 17 residues. The CDR3 DNA sequence: TGTGCCAGCAGTGCCGCCTTGGGACTAGCGGGAAAAAATGAGCAATTCTTC. Translated: CASSAALGLAGKNEQFF.